This T cell receptor (beta chain) was identified during a study of blood T cell repertoires in COVID-19. In the study overall: Specimens from acute and convalescent COVID-19 originated in the United States, Italy and Spain. T cells, B-cell-depleted T cells, or PBMCs provided the cDNA or gDNA that served as material.

This clone has a single count. The authors' processing: Amplifying reference gene primers gave estimates of nucleated cell counts. Only in-frame clones appear in the TCRdb table, and some are missing; sequencing was by immunoSEQ multiplex PCR. That table furnishes V, J and clone size, whereas the DNA furnished D and trimming. The table shows 150,000 to 200,000 clones, with about three quarters occurring only once. V lost 6 bases, J lost 10 bases, and 9 bases stayed unmatched. The CDR3 consists of 14 residues. Germline assignment: CDR1 SQVTM and CDR2 ANQGSEA. Source material: peripheral blood. The chain carries TRBV29-1 and TRBJ2-1; 13 nucleotides agree with TRBD2. The origin of this receptor is a man aged 60 to 69 with acute or convalescent COVID-19. CDR3: CSVETSGGTWEQFF. The DNA of the CDR3 is TGCAGCGTCGAGACTAGCGGGGGGACCTGGGAGCAGTTCTTC.